Reported below is one TCR beta chain. The data stem from a study of blood T cell repertoires in COVID-19. Study in general: COVID-19 samples collected from the United States, Italy and Spain covered acute and convalescent phases. The cDNA or gDNA used as material had been derived from T cells, B-cell-depleted T cells, or PBMCs.

Germline-derived CDR1 and CDR2 are SGHTS and YDEGEE. The CDR3 covers 15 residues. With V trimmed by 4 bases and J by 3 bases, 7 bases remained unmatched. Per the original methods: Researchers report that nucleated cell counts were estimated from reference gene primer amplification. Only in-frame clones appear in the TCRdb table, and some are missing; sequencing was by immunoSEQ multiplex PCR. V and J calls plus clone size are reproduced from that table; the DNA served to infer D and trimming. The sample yields approximately 77,000 clones, approximately 89% seen once. The TCR was taken from an elderly woman with acute or convalescent COVID-19. The sequencing input was peripheral blood. The genes are TRBV5-8 and TRBJ1-2; 9 positions match TRBD1. The chain's CDR3 is CASSDAGTGYYGYTF. The CDR3 DNA reads TGTGCCAGCAGCGATGCCGGGACAGGGTACTATGGCTACACCTTC.